These T cell receptor beta chains were read from a single sample in a study of regulatory T cells in long-lasting Graves disease. MiXCR was run by TCRdb on the multiplex PCR reads, yielding one entry per CDR3 protein. Of about half a million distinct CDR3 sequences listed, around 12% are singletons. A further study also used this sample, focusing on T cells in Graves' hyperthyroidism and ophthalmopathy.

The material sequenced was peripheral blood mononuclear cells (PBMCs), taken at new diagnosis, from a patient treated with antithyroid drugs. The source is a woman in her 30s with Graves disease. The CDR3 runs from the conserved cysteine through the conserved F or W. D genes are given only for firm matches. Clone size is not always given. Where it is, it says once, few, many or a class for expanded clones.

V	J	size	D	length	DNA	CDR3
TRBV7-9	TRBJ2-5	once	-	14	TGTGCCAGCAGCTTATACGGGGGAGAGGGGACCCAGTACTTC	CASSLYGGEGTQYF
TRBV2	TRBJ2-5	medium-sized	-	14	TGTGCCAGCAGATTTGGACGGGACCAAGAGACCCAGTACTTC	CASRFGRDQETQYF
TRBV20-1	TRBJ2-1	few	TRBD2	15	TGCAGTGCCCCCTCGGGGGGAAAGTCCTACAATGAGCAGTTCTTC	CSAPSGGKSYNEQFF
TRBV5-1	TRBJ1-3	many	-	16	TGCGCCAGCAGCAACCTCTTCGGGACGACTGGAAACACCATATATTTT	CASSNLFGTTGNTIYF
TRBV5-6	TRBJ2-7	many	TRBD1	14	TGTGCCAGCAGCCCGGGGACAGGGCATCGGGAGCAGTACTTC	CASSPGTGHREQYF
TRBV6-1	TRBJ1-1	many	-	13	TGTGCCAGCAGACAGACAGTGAACACTGAAGCTTTCTTT	CASRQTVNTEAFF
TRBV7-9	TRBJ2-3	-	TRBD2	16	TGTGCCAGCAGCTTAGGGTGGGAGGGCCGTTCAGATACGCAGTATTTT	CASSLGWEGRSDTQYF
TRBV27	TRBJ1-2	-	-	18	TGTGCCAGCAGTTACCCCCAGAATTACGTAATTAGGTGCTATGGCTACACCTTC	CASSYPQNYVIRCYGYTF
TRBV7-9	TRBJ2-1	-	TRBD2	12	TGTGCTACTAGCGGGATCTACAATGAGCAGTTCTTC	CATSGIYNEQFF
TRBV7-8	TRBJ1-1	many	-	19	TGTGCCAGCAGCTCCCATAGAATGGGACATAACCTCGTGAACACTGAAGCTTTCTTT	CASSSHRMGHNLVNTEAFF
TRBV12-3/TRBV12-4	TRBJ1-2	many	-	15	TGTGCCAGCAGTCCCTTGGCCGGGTCCCGACGTGGCTACACCTTC	CASSPLAGSRRGYTF
TRBV11-2	TRBJ2-2	many	-	16	TGTGCCAGCAGCCGGAGAGGGGCGATGGTGGTCGGGGAGCTGTTTTTT	CASSRRGAMVVGELFF
TRBV20-1	TRBJ1-6	-	-	14	TGCAGCTCCATGGAGGGGGGGCTGGGGTCACCCCTCCACTTT	CSSMEGGLGSPLHF
TRBV12-3/TRBV12-4	TRBJ2-5	many	-	13	TGTGCCAGCAGTCGGGACTTCCAAGAGACCCAGTACTTC	CASSRDFQETQYF
TRBV24-1	TRBJ1-5	many	TRBD1	14	TGTGCCACCAGTGAGGAGACAGGGGTACAGCCCCAGCATTTT	CATSEETGVQPQHF
TRBV11-3	TRBJ2-3	many	-	16	TGTGCCAGCAGCCGCGATGGGGCAGGGCACACAGATACGCAGTATTTT	CASSRDGAGHTDTQYF
TRBV6-1	TRBJ1-4	-	TRBD1	14	TGTGCCAGCAGCGGGGGACAGTATAAGGAAAAACTGTTTTTT	CASSGGQYKEKLFF
TRBV12-3/TRBV12-4	TRBJ1-1	many	-	16	TGTGCCAGCAGTTTCCGAGGGGGTGGGATGAACACTGAAGCTTTCTTT	CASSFRGGGMNTEAFF
TRBV28	TRBJ2-1	many	-	15	TGTGCCAGCAGTTTAATGCTAGCCGCCTACAATGAGCAGTTCTTC	CASSLMLAAYNEQFF
TRBV9	TRBJ2-1	many	-	13	TGTGCCAGCAGCGTAGAAGGGGGAGATGAGCAGTTCTTC	CASSVEGGDEQFF
TRBV2	TRBJ2-1	many	-	15	TGTGCCAGCAGACCTGGACTGCCCGTTTACAATGAGCAGTTCTTC	CASRPGLPVYNEQFF
TRBV18	TRBJ1-4	few	-	15	TGTGCCAGCTCACCCGACAAGGGACCCAATGAAAAACTGTTTTTT	CASSPDKGPNEKLFF
TRBV29-1	TRBJ2-7	-	TRBD2	16	TGCAGCGTTGAAGATCATTCTAGCGGGCGGAACTACGAGCAGTACTTC	CSVEDHSSGRNYEQYF
TRBV7-6	TRBJ2-3	-	-	15	TGTGCCAGCAGCTTAGCACCCACGGGGACGGGTACGCAGTATTTT	CASSLAPTGTGTQYF
TRBV2	TRBJ2-1	few	-	13	TGTGCCAGCACGGGGGACTGGGCCAATGAGCAGTTCTTC	CASTGDWANEQFF
TRBV10-1	TRBJ2-5	many	TRBD1	13	TGCGCCAGCAGCGACAGGGAAGGGGAGACCCAGTACTTC	CASSDREGETQYF
TRBV29-1	TRBJ1-2	many	TRBD1	13	TGCAGCGTGTCCGGGACAGGGAACTATGGCTACACCTTC	CSVSGTGNYGYTF
TRBV6-2/TRBV6-3	TRBJ2-7	many	TRBD1	15	TGTGCCAGCAGTTACTCCGGGACAGGGCCCAGAGAGCAGTACTTC	CASSYSGTGPREQYF
TRBV11-3	TRBJ2-3	many	TRBD2	14	TGTGCCAGCAGCGAACTAGCGGGCACAGATACGCAGTATTTT	CASSELAGTDTQYF
TRBV28	TRBJ1-1	many	-	13	TGTGCCAGCAGTTCATGGACGAACACTGAAGCTTTCTTT	CASSSWTNTEAFF
TRBV7-3	TRBJ2-2	few	-	13	TGTGCCAGCAGCTTAATGGGGACCGGGGAGCTGTTTTTT	CASSLMGTGELFF
TRBV2	TRBJ1-2	many	-	12	TGTGCCAGCAGTGAACTAGGTGGGGGCTACACCTTC	CASSELGGGYTF
TRBV2	TRBJ1-1	many	-	13	TGTGCCAGCAGGGTCGAGACTTGGGCTGAAGCTTTCTTT	CASRVETWAEAFF
TRBV11-2	TRBJ2-2	many	-	13	TGTGCCAGCAGCCTAATGGGGGGCGGGGAGCTGTTTTTT	CASSLMGGGELFF
TRBV28	TRBJ1-1	few	-	15	TGTGCCAGCAATTCCGAGACAGGCCTGGACACTGAAGCTTTCTTT	CASNSETGLDTEAFF
TRBV18	TRBJ2-1	-	TRBD1	17	TGTGCCAGCTCACCATTCACCCCCAGGGGGCCAAACAATGAGCAGTTCTTC	CASSPFTPRGPNNEQFF
TRBV19	TRBJ1-5	many	-	16	TGTGCCAGTAAGGGCGCCGGGCAGGCTAGCAATCAGCCCCAGCATTTT	CASKGAGQASNQPQHF
TRBV19	TRBJ2-7	few	-	14	TGTGCCAGTAGTAAGGGTGACAGGAGCTACGAGCAGTACTTC	CASSKGDRSYEQYF
TRBV12-3/TRBV12-4	TRBJ2-7	-	TRBD1	14	TGTGCCAGCAGCTTAAAGGGACAGTCCTACGAGCAGTACTTC	CASSLKGQSYEQYF
TRBV11-2	TRBJ2-5	many	-	14	TGTGCCAGCAGCAAAAGTTCCTCTCCGGAGACCCAGTACTTC	CASSKSSSPETQYF
TRBV11-2	TRBJ2-1	many	TRBD1	16	TGTGCCAGCAGCGAAGGGACAGGGTTGAGGAACAATGAGCAGTTCTTC	CASSEGTGLRNNEQFF
TRBV19	TRBJ1-5	many	-	14	TGTGCCAGTTCGGGACACCTAAGCAATCAGCCCCAGCATTTT	CASSGHLSNQPQHF
TRBV30	TRBJ2-1	many	-	14	TGTGCCTGGAGTGTATACAGTACCTACAATGAGCAGTTCTTC	CAWSVYSTYNEQFF
TRBV20-1	TRBJ2-3	many	-	13	TGCAGTGCTAGTGATCGAAGAGGGGATACGCAGTATTTT	CSASDRRGDTQYF
TRBV25-1	TRBJ2-2	many	-	19	TGTGCCAGCAGTGAGGGGATAAGGATCGGAGCCCTCGACACCGGGGAGCTGTTTTTT	CASSEGIRIGALDTGELFF
TRBV2	TRBJ2-2	few	-	16	TGTGCCAGCAGTGGAGCCCCACAGCAGAACACCGGGGAGCTGTTTTTT	CASSGAPQQNTGELFF
TRBV6-2/TRBV6-3	TRBJ1-5	-	TRBD1	19	TGTGCCAGCAGTACGGATCCCCCCCGCGGGACAGGGGGTGATCAGCCCCAGCATTTT	CASSTDPPRGTGGDQPQHF
TRBV6-9	TRBJ1-4	few	-	14	TGTGCCAGCAGTTACCAGGCAGGAGGTGAAAAACTGTTTTTT	CASSYQAGGEKLFF
TRBV24-1	TRBJ2-5	many	TRBD1	15	TGTGCCACCAGTGATTTGGAGGGGGCAGGAGAGACCCAGTACTTC	CATSDLEGAGETQYF
TRBV15	TRBJ2-1	many	-	14	TGTGCCACCAGCGTCGCAGGGTTGAGCAATGAGCAGTTCTTC	CATSVAGLSNEQFF
TRBV12-3/TRBV12-4	TRBJ1-5	many	-	12	TGTGCCAGCAGTGACCTCCCTCAGCCCCAGCATTTT	CASSDLPQPQHF